This passage covers 20 T cell receptor beta chains from one sample sequenced in a study of radiotherapy plus CTLA-4 blockade in lung cancer. Clones were read by immunoSEQ multiplex PCR, and TCRdb kept only the in-frame ones, dropping some. This table has some 50,000 clones, around 85% appearing once. The sequenced sample was peripheral blood, obtained from a patient treated with radiotherapy plus ipilimumab. Receptor source: a human donor with non-small cell lung cancer who had a partial response to radiotherapy plus ipilimumab.

This clone was recorded at least ten times. The chain employs TRBV6-5 and TRBJ1-3, with D possibly being TRBD1 (5 bases). Deletions cut 2 bases from V and 0 bases from J, with 8 bases between. Germline V gene data show CDR1 as MNHEY and CDR2 as SVGAGI. The CDR3 covers 15 residues. CDR3: CASSYGAYSGNTIYF. The CDR3 nucleotides are TGTGCCAGCAGTTACGGGGCCTACTCTGGAAACACCATATATTTT.

The chain joins TRBV18 to TRBJ2-5; D uncertain. The CDR3 has 13 residues. Germline CDR1 reads KGHSH; CDR2 reads LQKENI. V lost 1 base, J lost 5 bases, and 8 bases lay in between. In DNA, the CDR3 is TGTGCCAGCTCACCACTCAGCGCCGAGACCCAGTACTTC. Its translation is CASSPLSAETQYF.

This clone has just one count. The rearrangement joins TRBV5-4 to TRBJ1-2, with 7 bases lining up with TRBD1. Germline CDR1 is SGHNT and CDR2 is YYREEE (reference sequence). Trimming cost V 4 bases and J 6 bases; bases outside gene matches: 3. The CDR3 runs 12 residues. CDR3 in amino acids: CASSPDRDGYTF. CDR3 DNA sequence: TGTGCCAGCAGCCCTGACAGGGATGGCTACACCTTC.

This clone was observed a single time. The chain joins TRBV25-1 to TRBJ1-5; a possible D gene is TRBD1 (5 bases). The CDR3 has 14 residues. Trimming shortened V by 5 bases and J by 2 bases, and 10 bases separated the two germline ends. Looked up from germline, CDR1 is MGHDK and CDR2 is SYGVNS. The CDR3 coding sequence is TGTGCCAGCAGTTTTGGGGCCGGCAATCAGCCCCAGCATTTT. As protein: CASSFGAGNQPQHF.

This clone was detected a few times. The chain links TRBV7-9 to TRBJ2-3; 12 positions match TRBD2. Germline CDR1 is SEHNR and CDR2 is FQNEAQ (reference sequence). Unmatched junction bases numbered 3, after V lost 2 bases and J lost 3 bases. This CDR3 comprises 16 residues. The CDR3 DNA follows: TGTGCCAGCAGCTTACTAGCGGGGGGGGCGACAGATACGCAGTATTTT. The encoded protein is CASSLLAGGATDTQYF.

J is TRBJ2-5 and V is TRBV9; 8 positions match TRBD1. Germline CDR1 reads SGDLS; CDR2 reads YYNGEE. V lost 2 bases and J lost 5; bases outside the gene matches: 5. The CDR3 extends over 14 amino acids. In DNA, the CDR3 is TGTGCCAGCAGCGTCCAGGGGGCCGGGGAGACCCAGTACTTC. It codes for CASSVQGAGETQYF.

The chain links TRBV10-1 to TRBJ2-5; D may be TRBD2 (7 bases). Germline lookup yields CDR1 WNHNN and CDR2 SYGVQD (reference sequence). The germline V and J ends were trimmed by 6 bases and 3 bases, with 14 bases remaining between them. CDR3 length equals 14 residues. CDR3 protein: CASRDQGREETQYF. In nucleotides, the CDR3 is TGCGCCAGCAGGGACCAGGGGAGGGAAGAGACCCAGTACTTC.

This chain connects TRBV6-1 to TRBJ2-7; TRBD1 matches at 7 bases. V lost 11 bases to trimming and J lost 6 bases; unmatched junction nucleotides: 16. This CDR3 is built from 14 residues. Germline lookup yields CDR1 MNHNS and CDR2 SASEGT. This chain's CDR3 is CAGKGAIILVEQYF. The CDR3 DNA follows: TGTGCCGGCAAGGGGGCGATCATCCTGGTCGAGCAGTACTTC.

V and J are TRBV19 and TRBJ1-5; the D gene is possibly TRBD1 (6 bases). V lost 3 bases and J 11 bases, leaving 20 bases between the germline ends. The germline V gene has CDR1 LNHDA and CDR2 SQIVND (reference sequence). The CDR3 is 15 amino acids. The CDR3 sequence is CASSIGDISPLAQHF. In DNA, the CDR3 is TGTGCCAGTAGTATCGGGGACATTTCCCCACTGGCCCAGCATTTT.

The chain carries TRBV11-2 and TRBJ1-1; a weak D match, TRBD1 (5 bases). Germline CDR1 and CDR2: SGHAT and FQNNGV. Trimming removed 7 bases at V and 4 bases at J, with 13 bases between. This CDR3 region has 13 residues. This CDR3 is CASTRGPATEAFF. Written as DNA, the CDR3 is TGTGCCAGCACGCGGGGACCGGCCACTGAAGCTTTCTTT.

The chain recombines TRBV11-3 with TRBJ2-2; 7 bases line up with TRBD1. Germline values: CDR1 SGHNT, CDR2 YENEEA. V was clipped by 5 bases and J by 6 bases; unmatched bases: 3. CDR3 length equals 13 residues. This CDR3 reads CASSRQGPGELFF. In nucleotides, the CDR3 is TGTGCCAGCAGCAGACAGGGCCCCGGGGAGCTGTTTTTT.

This clone came up once. V gene TRBV28 combines with J gene TRBJ2-1, with TRBD2 matching over 8 bases. CDR1 is MDHEN and CDR2 is SYDVKM in the germline V gene. The J segment lost 5 bases and the V segment lost 5 bases, leaving 14 bases of the junction unmatched. This CDR3 spans 17 amino acids. Here the CDR3 DNA reads TGTGCCAGCAGTCCTCCCGGGGGGGCCGGTGGTGACAATGAGCAGTTCTTC. Amino acid sequence: CASSPPGGAGGDNEQFF.

This sequence joins TRBV5-1 and TRBJ2-1, with D tentatively TRBD1 (8 bases). Germline lookup yields CDR1 SGHRS and CDR2 YFSETQ. CDR3 size: 14 residues. Trimming took off 3 bases at V and 8 bases at J, with 15 bases between the two ends. The CDR3 nucleotides read TGCGCCAGCAGCTCTAACAGGGGGGGGGATGAGCAGTTCTTC. Its translation is CASSSNRGGDEQFF.

The chain uses TRBV2 and TRBJ1-6, with a tentative D call TRBD1 (6 bases). The CDR3 length is 14 residues. Germline assignment: CDR1 SNHLY and CDR2 FYNNEI. Trimming stripped 8 bases from V and 10 bases from J, with 18 bases between. The CDR3 bases are TGTGCCAGCGGGAGGGACAATTGGGCCTCACCCCTCCACTTT. Translating gives CASGRDNWASPLHF.

V gene TRBV6-5 combines with J gene TRBJ1-4, with D hard to call. The germline CDR1 and CDR2 sequences are MNHEY and SVGAGI. The CDR3 covers 13 residues. Trimming left V 6 bases short and J 4 bases short, with 9 bases between. CDR3 sequence: CASRPGINEKLFF. Written as DNA, the CDR3 is TGTGCCAGCAGGCCGGGTATTAATGAAAAACTGTTTTTT.

This chain links TRBV6-1 with TRBJ2-3, with D unresolved. CDR3 length: 12 residues. From germline, CDR1 is MNHNS and CDR2 SASEGT. Between the trimmed V and J ends, which lost 5 bases and 2 bases, there was a span of 5 bases. The CDR3 sequence is CASSLPTDTQYF. The CDR3, as DNA: TGTGCCAGCAGTCTACCCACAGATACGCAGTATTTT.

V and J are TRBV6-6 and TRBJ2-4; 8 bases are shared with TRBD2. Per germline, CDR1 MNHNY and CDR2 SVGAGI (reference sequence). With V trimmed by 8 bases and J by 2 bases, 2 bases remained unmatched. This CDR3 contains 13 residues. CDR3: CASRGGPKNIQYF. Here the CDR3 DNA reads TGTGCCAGCCGGGGGGGGCCCAAAAACATTCAGTACTTC.

The rearrangement links TRBV6-4 to TRBJ2-3; no reliable D call. Germline loops: CDR1 MRHNA, CDR2 SNTAGT. The V end was cut by 3 bases, the J end by 2 bases, with 9 bases between. This CDR3 comprises 14 residues. The CDR3 DNA reads TGTGCCAGCAGTGAGGAGTTTACCACAGATACGCAGTATTTT. Its protein is CASSEEFTTDTQYF.

This clone was recorded only once. The genes are TRBV5-1 and TRBJ2-5; 9 nucleotides align to TRBD1. The CDR3 is 14 residues long. V was clipped by 4 bases and J by 2 bases; unmatched bases: 3. Looked up from germline, CDR1 is SGHRS and CDR2 is YFSETQ. CDR3 amino acids: CASSLGTGQETQYF. As DNA, the CDR3 is TGCGCCAGCAGCCTCGGGACAGGGCAAGAGACCCAGTACTTC.

The gene calls are TRBV5-1 and TRBJ1-2, with a possible D match to TRBD1 (6 bases). Germline CDR1 is SGHRS and CDR2 is YFSETQ. With 4 bases removed from V and 2 bases from J, the gap between germline ends came to 9 bases. CDR3 length equals 13 residues. CDR3 DNA: TGCGCCAGCAGCGTTACAGGGAACTATGGCTACACCTTC. Encoded protein: CASSVTGNYGYTF. Drawing the rest from reference TRBV5-1 and TRBJ1-2, the complete variable domain is KAGVTQTPRYLIKTRGQQVTLSCSPISGHRSVSWYQQTPGQGLQFLFEYFSETQRNKGNFPGRFSGRQFSNSRSEMNVSTLELGDSALYLCASSVTGNYGYTFGSGTRLTVV.